The following is a T cell receptor beta chain sequence with its context. The CDR3 has 18 residues. Looked up from germline, CDR1 is KGHDR and CDR2 is SFDVKD. Trimming left V 4 bases short and J 2 bases short, with 20 bases between. The source of the sample is a study of blood T cell repertoires in COVID-19. Study at large: Italy, Spain and the United States were the sources of the convalescent and acute COVID-19 samples.

Repertoires were generated with immunoSEQ multiplex PCR, while TCRdb's copy carries only in-frame clones and drops some. This table holds some 460,000 clones, 80% to 90% found once. The rearrangement links TRBV24-1 to TRBJ1-5; possible D gene TRBD1, 5 bases. The sequence was collected from a woman aged 25 to 39 with acute or convalescent COVID-19. The sequenced sample consisted of peripheral blood. The CDR3 reads CATSDLLGHPSGNQPQHF. Written as DNA, the CDR3 is TGTGCCACCAGTGACCTCCTTGGACACCCATCGGGCAATCAGCCCCAGCATTTT.